These T cell receptor beta chains were read from a single sample in a study of OX40 agonist ivuxolimab in advanced cancers. Repertoires were generated with immunoSEQ multiplex PCR, while TCRdb's copy carries only in-frame clones and drops some. The sample yields 77,000 or so clones, under 95% seen once. Sample: CD4+ or CD8+ T cells sorted from blood, taken in a trial of the OX40 agonist ivuxolimab. All receptors derive from an adult with an advanced solid tumor such as melanoma, head and neck, liver or kidney cancer. The CDR3 runs from the conserved cysteine through the conserved F or W. The D gene is left open where the match is weak. Some rows mark clone size as missing; the rest say once, few, many or name a class of expanded clone.

cdr3_nt,cdr3_aa,cdr3_length,v_call,clone_size,d_call,j_call
TGTGCCAGCAGTCTACCGGGGTTCGACACTGAAGCTTTCTTT,CASSLPGFDTEAFF,14,TRBV6-5,.,.,TRBJ1-1
TGCAGCGTTGTAGCGGGGGGGGATACGCAGTATTTT,CSVVAGGDTQYF,12,TRBV29-1,.,TRBD2,TRBJ2-3
TGTGCCAGCAGCACCGAGGGAACGGGCCGCATCTCCTACAATGAGCAGTTCTTC,CASSTEGTGRISYNEQFF,18,TRBV7-2,.,.,TRBJ2-1
TGTGCCAGTAGTATAGGGACAGGGATGGGGGAGAGGTCCTACAATGAGCAGTTCTTC,CASSIGTGMGERSYNEQFF,19,TRBV19,.,TRBD1,TRBJ2-1
TGTGCCAGCAACAGACAGGGAGCCTCCTACGAGCAGTACTTC,CASNRQGASYEQYF,14,TRBV6-5,.,TRBD1,TRBJ2-7
TGTGCCAGTAGAGCGACAGGGTATGGCTACACCTTC,CASRATGYGYTF,12,TRBV19,.,TRBD1,TRBJ1-2
TGTGCCAGCAGCTTAAAGCGGGGGACCGACAATGAGCAGTTCTTC,CASSLKRGTDNEQFF,15,TRBV7-9,.,TRBD2,TRBJ2-1
TGTGCCAGCACCGAGACTGGCTACAATGAGCAGTTCTTC,CASTETGYNEQFF,13,TRBV6-5,.,.,TRBJ2-1
TGTGCCAGCAGCCCAGATAGCCACGGGGATACGCAGTATTTT,CASSPDSHGDTQYF,14,TRBV13,.,.,TRBJ2-3
TGCACCAGCAGCCAAGTCCGTATCATGGAGCTGTTTTTT,CTSSQVRIMELFF,13,TRBV1,.,.,TRBJ2-2
TGTGCCAGCAGTGACGCTCTATGGGAGCAGTTCTTC,CASSDALWEQFF,12,TRBV2,.,.,TRBJ2-1
TGTGCCAGCAGCCAAGTTAGGGGTTCAGTCTACAATGAGCAGTTCTTC,CASSQVRGSVYNEQFF,16,TRBV14,.,.,TRBJ2-1
TGCGCCAGCAGGAAGGGGACAGCTAGCACAGATACGCAGTATTTT,CASRKGTASTDTQYF,15,TRBV4-3,few,TRBD1,TRBJ2-3